This T cell receptor (beta chain) was observed in a study of blood T cell repertoires in COVID-19. Study summary: Acute-phase and convalescent COVID-19 samples originated in the United States, Italy and Spain.

Per the study methods: The assay estimated nucleated cells by amplifying reference gene primers. Assay: immunoSEQ multiplex PCR; the TCRdb copy retains only in-frame clones and omits some. The DNA gave D and trimming, while V, J and clone size come from that table. Here the sample spans a few hundred thousand clones, roughly 88% being singletons. There are 14 residues in the CDR3. From germline, CDR1 is MDHEN and CDR2 SYDVKM. The J segment lost 6 bases and the V segment lost 3 bases, leaving 8 bases of the junction unmatched. This chain uses TRBV28 with TRBJ2-7, with 7 bases identical to TRBD1. Sequencing used peripheral blood. The clonotype was recovered from a woman between 50 and 59 years old with active or convalescent COVID-19. In DNA form, the CDR3 reads TGTGCCAGCAGTTTGCTCAACAGGGGCGGCGAGCAGTACTTC. Its translation is CASSLLNRGGEQYF.